This T cell receptor (beta chain) was captured by sequencing in a study of blood T cells in healthy people across ages. Study as a whole: Through template switching, about one barcoded beta molecule was captured per two T cells, as measured in model experiments. Whole-study results and caveats: Unsorted PBMCs blocked a conclusive comparison of naive and antigen-experienced cells. The percentage of naive T cells correlated strongly with TCR beta diversity. Higher diversity and more naive CD4+ cells were features of long-lived donors, compared to aged donors.

Next came a second PCR, run for about 6 to 11 cycles, which used a sample-barcoded 5' primer along with a J-beta primer mix. Each CDR3 protein gets one entry after TCRdb re-called the 5' RACE reads with MiXCR. The sample has about 690,000 distinct CDR3 sequences; around 43% are singletons. This clonotype has a handful of counts. The antigen remains unidentified. The TCR comes from a man at least 80 years old in good health. The specimen sequenced was blood.

The CDR3 coding sequence is TGCGCCAGCAGCTTGGGACAGGTGGTTTCCTATGGCTACACCTTC. Its translation is CASSLGQVVSYGYTF. The rearrangement links TRBV5-1 to TRBJ1-2; weak D call: TRBD1 (6 bases). Germline V CDR1 and CDR2: SGHRS, YFSETQ. Trimming removed 0 bases from V and 4 bases from J, with 13 bases in between. The length of the CDR3 is 15 residues.